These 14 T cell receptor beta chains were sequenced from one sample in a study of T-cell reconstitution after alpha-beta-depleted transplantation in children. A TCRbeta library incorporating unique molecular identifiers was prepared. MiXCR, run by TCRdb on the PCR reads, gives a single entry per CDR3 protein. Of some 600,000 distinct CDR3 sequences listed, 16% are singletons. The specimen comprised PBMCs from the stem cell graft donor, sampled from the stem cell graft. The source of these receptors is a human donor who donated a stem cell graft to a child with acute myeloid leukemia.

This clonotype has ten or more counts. CDR3 loop: CSARAAGTYYGYTF. The DNA for the CDR3 is TGCAGTGCTAGGGCGGCAGGGACTTACTATGGCTACACCTTC. This chain joins TRBV20-1 and TRBJ1-2, with D possibly being TRBD1 (5 bases). The V end lost 3 bases, the J end lost 3 bases, and 14 bases lay between the germline ends. This CDR3 contains 14 residues. Germline CDR1 DFQATT, CDR2 SNEGSKA (reference sequence).

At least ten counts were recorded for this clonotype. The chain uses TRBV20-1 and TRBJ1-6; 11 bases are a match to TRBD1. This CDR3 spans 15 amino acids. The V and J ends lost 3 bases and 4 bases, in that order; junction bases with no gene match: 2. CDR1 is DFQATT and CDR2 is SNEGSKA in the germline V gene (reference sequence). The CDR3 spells CSASRDRGYNSPLHF. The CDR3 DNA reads TGCAGTGCTAGCCGGGACAGGGGGTATAATTCACCCCTCCACTTT.

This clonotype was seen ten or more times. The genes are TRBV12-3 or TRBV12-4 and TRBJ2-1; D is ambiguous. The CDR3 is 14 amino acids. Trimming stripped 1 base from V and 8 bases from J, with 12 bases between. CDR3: CASSLVQVEDEQFF. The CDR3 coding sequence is TGTGCCAGCAGTTTAGTCCAGGTCGAGGATGAGCAGTTCTTC.

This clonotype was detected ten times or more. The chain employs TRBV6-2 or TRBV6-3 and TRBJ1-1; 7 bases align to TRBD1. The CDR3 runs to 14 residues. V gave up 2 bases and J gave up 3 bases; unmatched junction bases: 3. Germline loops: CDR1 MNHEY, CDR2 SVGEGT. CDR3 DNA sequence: TGTGCCAGCAGTTACCCGACAGGGTACACTGAAGCTTTCTTT. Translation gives CASSYPTGYTEAFF.

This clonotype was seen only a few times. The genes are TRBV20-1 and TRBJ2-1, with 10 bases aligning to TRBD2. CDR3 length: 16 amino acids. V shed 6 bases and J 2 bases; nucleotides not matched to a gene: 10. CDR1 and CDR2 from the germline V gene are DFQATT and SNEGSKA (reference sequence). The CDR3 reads CSANSPSGGAYNEQFF. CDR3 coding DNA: TGCAGTGCAAACTCCCCTAGCGGGGGAGCCTACAATGAGCAGTTCTTC.

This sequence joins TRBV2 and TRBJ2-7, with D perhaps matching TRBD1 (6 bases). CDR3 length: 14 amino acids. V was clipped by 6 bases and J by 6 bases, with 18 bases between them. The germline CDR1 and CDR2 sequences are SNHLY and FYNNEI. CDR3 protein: CASRIQGRLSEQYF. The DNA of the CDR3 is TGTGCCAGCAGAATACAGGGAAGGCTTAGCGAGCAGTACTTC.

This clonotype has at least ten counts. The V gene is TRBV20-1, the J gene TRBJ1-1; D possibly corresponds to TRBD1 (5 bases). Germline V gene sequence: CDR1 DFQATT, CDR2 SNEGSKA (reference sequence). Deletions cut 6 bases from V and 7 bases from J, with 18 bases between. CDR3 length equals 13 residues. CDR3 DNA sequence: TGCAGTGCAAGCCCCACGGGGAGGGGTGAAGCTTTCTTT. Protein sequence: CSASPTGRGEAFF.

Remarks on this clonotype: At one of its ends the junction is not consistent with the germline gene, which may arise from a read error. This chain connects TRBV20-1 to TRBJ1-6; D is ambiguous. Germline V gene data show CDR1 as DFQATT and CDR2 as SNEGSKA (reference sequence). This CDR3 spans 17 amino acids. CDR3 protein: CCARNSAIASYRSPLHF. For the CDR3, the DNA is TGCTGTGCTAGAAACAGTGCAATCGCCTCTTATAGATCACCCCTCCACTTT.

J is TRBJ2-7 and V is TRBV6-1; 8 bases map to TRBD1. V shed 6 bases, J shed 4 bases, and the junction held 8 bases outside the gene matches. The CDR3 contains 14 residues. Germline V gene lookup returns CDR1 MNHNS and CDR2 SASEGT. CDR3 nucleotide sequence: TGTGCCAGCAGCCTAAACAGGGGGGATTACGAGCAGTACGTC. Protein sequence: CASSLNRGDYEQYV.

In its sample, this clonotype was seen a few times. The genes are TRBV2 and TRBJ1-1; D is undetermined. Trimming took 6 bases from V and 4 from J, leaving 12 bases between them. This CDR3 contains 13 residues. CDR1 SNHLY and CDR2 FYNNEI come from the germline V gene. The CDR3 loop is CASSTTWATEAFF. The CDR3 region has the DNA TGTGCCAGCAGCACCACTTGGGCCACTGAAGCTTTCTTT.

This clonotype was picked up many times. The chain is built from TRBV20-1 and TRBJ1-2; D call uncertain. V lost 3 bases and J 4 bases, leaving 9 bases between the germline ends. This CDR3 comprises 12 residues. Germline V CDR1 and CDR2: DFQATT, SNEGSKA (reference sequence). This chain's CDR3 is CSASALRYGYTF. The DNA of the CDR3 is TGCAGTGCTAGCGCCCTTCGCTATGGCTACACCTTC.

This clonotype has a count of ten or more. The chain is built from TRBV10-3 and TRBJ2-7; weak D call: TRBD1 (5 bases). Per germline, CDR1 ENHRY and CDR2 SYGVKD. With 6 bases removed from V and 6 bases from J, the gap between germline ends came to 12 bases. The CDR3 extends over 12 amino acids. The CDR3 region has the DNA TGTGCCATCAGCCAGGACACTTTCGAGCAGTACTTC. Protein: CAISQDTFEQYF.

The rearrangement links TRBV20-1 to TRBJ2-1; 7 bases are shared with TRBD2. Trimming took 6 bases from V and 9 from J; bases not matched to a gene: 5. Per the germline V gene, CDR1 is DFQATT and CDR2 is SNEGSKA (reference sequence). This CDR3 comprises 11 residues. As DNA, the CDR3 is TGCAGTGCACTTCTAGCGGCTGAGCAGTTCTTC. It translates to CSALLAAEQFF.

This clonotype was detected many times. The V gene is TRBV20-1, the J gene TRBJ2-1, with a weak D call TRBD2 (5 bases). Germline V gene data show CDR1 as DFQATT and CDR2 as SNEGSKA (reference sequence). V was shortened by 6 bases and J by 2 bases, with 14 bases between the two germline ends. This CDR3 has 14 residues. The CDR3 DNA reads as TGCAGTGCATGGACTGCCCAACCCTACAATGAGCAGTTCTTC. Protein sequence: CSAWTAQPYNEQFF.